Following are 10 T cell receptor beta chains from one sample sequenced in a study of CD8 T cells in cerebrospinal fluid in Alzheimer's disease. TCRdb re-called the 10x single-cell sequencing reads and shows each CDR3 protein once, DNA omitted. The repertoire table contains over 1,000 distinct CDR3 sequences. What was sequenced was cerebrospinal fluid. All receptors derive from a human donor with Parkinson's disease.

Judged by frequency, this clonotype is medium-sized. V usage is TRBV7-2 and J usage is TRBJ1-3; TCRdb returns TRBD1, unconfirmable since there is no DNA. This CDR3 is 13 amino acids long. CDR1 and CDR2 (germline): SGHTA, FQGNSA. The CDR3 is CASSLAEGATIYF.

The gene calls are TRBV29-1 and TRBJ1-3. From germline, CDR1 is SQVTM and CDR2 ANQGSEA. The CDR3 has 12 residues. CDR3 residues: CSVVIQGNTIYF.

The CDR3 protein is CASSGPYVGSPLHF. The chain uses TRBV28 and TRBJ1-6. Germline V CDR1 and CDR2: MDHEN, SYDVKM. The CDR3 sequence is 14 residues long. The full variable domain, completed using reference TRBV28 and TRBJ1-6, is DVKVTQSSRYLVKRTGEKVFLECVQDMDHENMFWYRQDPGLGLRLIYFSYDVKMKEKGDIPEGYSVSREKKERFSLILESASTNQTSMYLCASSGPYVGSPLHFGNGTRLTVT.

This clonotype is classed as medium-sized by frequency. This rearrangement joins TRBV20-1 to TRBJ1-2. CDR1 is DFQATT and CDR2 is SNEGSKA in the germline V gene (reference sequence). The CDR3 sequence is 15 residues long. CDR3 loop: CSARDREDAGYGYTF.

This clonotype is called medium-sized based on its frequency. The V and J genes are TRBV18 and TRBJ2-3. The germline V gene has CDR1 KGHSH and CDR2 LQKENI. This CDR3 comprises 14 residues. The CDR3 spells CASSLNSISDTQYF. Supplemented by reference TRBV18 and TRBJ2-3, the full variable domain reads NAGVMQNPRHLVRRRGQEARLRCSPMKGHSHVYWYRQLPEEGLKFMVYLQKENIIDESGMPKERFSAEFPKEGPSILRIQQVVRGDSAAYFCASSLNSISDTQYFGPGTRLTVL.

This chain uses TRBV25-1 with TRBJ1-1. Germline V gene sequence: CDR1 MGHDK, CDR2 SYGVNS. The CDR3 is 15 amino acids. The CDR3 reads CASSERTRGFTEAFF.

This clonotype counts as medium-sized by frequency. The genes are TRBV7-9 and TRBJ2-1. Looked up from germline, CDR1 is SEHNR and CDR2 is FQNEAQ (reference sequence). This CDR3 is built from 12 residues. CDR3 protein: CASSLIDPEQFF.

Judged by frequency, this clonotype is medium-sized. The genes are TRBV2 and TRBJ2-3; TCRdb's D gene call, TRBD2, goes unchecked for lack of DNA. This CDR3 region has 19 residues. Looked up from germline, CDR1 is SNHLY and CDR2 is FYNNEI. CDR3 loop: CASSGESFASGIQTDTQYF.

This clonotype ranks as medium-sized in terms of frequency. This CDR3 is CASSRLAGSDTQYF. This sequence joins TRBV12-3 or TRBV12-4 and TRBJ2-3; the D gene TCRdb calls, TRBD2, cannot be checked with no DNA. The CDR3 length is 14 residues.

The chain employs TRBV9 and TRBJ2-3; TCRdb calls TRBD2, which cannot be checked without DNA. Germline values: CDR1 SGDLS, CDR2 YYNGEE. There are 16 residues in the CDR3. CDR3 protein: CASSRFSGGQTDTQYF.